This T cell receptor beta chain stems from a study of T cells in localized non-small cell lung cancer. The data were produced by immunoSEQ multiplex PCR, yet TCRdb's version contains in-frame clones alone and is incomplete. The data contain approximately 1,500 clones, 20% to 30% of them singletons. Overall study results and limits: Because only a single region of the tumor was sequenced, heterogeneity remains possible. Appearances in adjacent lung were noted for a median 57 of the top 100 tumor clones.

In the case of this clone: Its cognate antigen is unknown.

V gave up 3 bases and J gave up 6 bases, with 13 bases separating them. Germline assignment: CDR1 SGDLS and CDR2 YYNGEE. This CDR3 comprises 13 residues. The TCR originated in a man between 35 and 75 years old with stage I squamous cell lung carcinoma. The starting material was lung tumor tissue, obtained before any cancer treatment. The chain employs TRBV9 and TRBJ2-7; TRBD2 might be the D (5 bases). CDR3 sequence (DNA): TGTGCCAGCAGCGGAGGACTGGCTTTCGAGCAGTACTTC. It encodes CASSGGLAFEQYF.